The sequence of this T cell receptor (beta chain) was determined in a study of T cell responses to AZD1222 COVID-19 vaccine. Background on the study: Pooling was applied to second doses at about 4 or about 12 weeks.

Sequenced by immunoSEQ multiplex PCR; TCRdb stores in-frame clones only, minus some. The sample has 150,000 to 190,000 clones, over 75% seen once. The study, taken as a whole, reports: Only after the peak T cell response were repertoires sampled. Clonal diversity may have been underestimated in mostly white British donors.

Germline CDR1 is PRHDT and CDR2 is FYEKMQ (reference sequence). The CDR3 sequence is 14 residues long. Between the trimmed V and J ends, which lost 3 bases and 3 bases, there was a span of 12 bases. Turning to this clone: Antigen unknown.

The sequence came from an adult in good health. This specimen was peripheral blood, taken on day 0 of AZD1222 vaccination. The chain links TRBV13 to TRBJ2-7; possibly TRBD1 for D (5 bases). CDR3 DNA: TGTGCCAGCAGCTTTCGCGGACACCTCTACGAGCAGTACTTC. Amino acid sequence: CASSFRGHLYEQYF.